Below, 3 T cell receptor beta chains from the same sample are listed, as sequenced in a study of Ad26.COV2.S vaccination and SARS-CoV-2 variants. As to treatment: around 19 received Ad26.COV2.S at low or high dose, single or two shots; about 5 received placebo; per-sample allocation not given. Collection of the samples took place on day 63 after the first injection of vaccine or placebo. The table came from immunoSEQ multiplex PCR; TCRdb's copy has only in-frame clones and leaves some out. The repertoire holds about 350,000 clones, with 75% to 90% as singletons. The source material was peripheral blood, sampled in a trial of Ad26.COV2.S vaccine versus placebo. The receptor set was obtained from a person between 18 and 65 years old who received the Ad26.COV2.S COVID-19 vaccine or a placebo.

The CDR3 DNA sequence: TGTGCCAGCAGCCAAGGCCGACTTAAGCAGTACTTC. Protein: CASSQGRLKQYF. The rearrangement links TRBV14 to TRBJ2-7; D ambiguous. The CDR3 is 12 amino acids. Germline-derived CDR1 and CDR2 are SGHDN and FVKESK. V dropped 1 base and J dropped 8 bases, with 9 bases sitting between them.

CDR3 nucleotide sequence: TGTGCCAGCTCACCACAGGGTTCAAATGAGCAGTTCTTC. Protein: CASSPQGSNEQFF. The gene calls are TRBV18 and TRBJ2-1; no clear D gene. Trimming shortened V by 1 base and J by 7 bases, and 8 bases separated the two germline ends. Germline-derived CDR1 and CDR2 are KGHSH and LQKENI. This CDR3 comprises 13 residues.

J is TRBJ1-2 and V is TRBV19; a weak D match, TRBD1 (6 bases). The V end lost 3 bases, the J end lost 7 bases, and 12 bases lay between the germline ends. The CDR3 totals 13 residues. Germline values: CDR1 LNHDA, CDR2 SQIVND (reference sequence). The CDR3 spells CASSITGLLGYTF. The DNA of the CDR3 is TGTGCCAGTAGTATTACAGGGTTGCTTGGCTACACCTTC. Together with reference TRBV19 and TRBJ1-2, the CDR3 gives the full variable domain: DGGITQSPKYLFRKEGQNVTLSCEQNLNHDAMYWYRQDPGQGLRLIYYSQIVNDFQKGDIAEGYSVSREKKESFPLTVTSAQKNPTAFYLCASSITGLLGYTFGSGTRLTVV.